These T cell receptor beta chains were read from a single sample in a study of CD8+CD57+ T cells in acquired aplastic anemia. TCRdb reprocessed the reads with MiXCR, giving one entry per CDR3 protein. The sample contains about 170,000 distinct CDR3 sequences, roughly 40% of which appear only once. The sample comprised sorted CD4+, CD8+, or CD8+CD57+ T cells (not recorded which) from PBMCs. The receptors stem from a human donor in good health. Both conserved end residues are part of each CDR3. The D gene is left open where the match is weak. Clone size appears in some rows only: once, few, many, or a class for an expanded clone.

v_gene: TRBV4-2
j_gene: TRBJ2-1
d_gene: TRBD1
abundance: few
CDR3aa: CASSRGQLGFLMNNEQFF
CDR3nt: TGTGCCAGCAGCCGGGGACAGTTGGGTTTTTTAATGAACAATGAGCAGTTCTTC

v_gene: TRBV19
j_gene: TRBJ1-1
d_gene: -
abundance: many
CDR3aa: CASSLIRGSKNTEAFF
CDR3nt: TGTGCCAGTAGTCTCATCCGGGGCAGTAAGAACACTGAAGCTTTCTTT

v_gene: TRBV9
j_gene: TRBJ2-7
d_gene: -
abundance: few
CDR3aa: CASSVGTASYEQYF
CDR3nt: TGTGCCAGCAGCGTCGGGACGGCCTCCTACGAGCAGTACTTC

v_gene: TRBV25-1
j_gene: TRBJ1-4
d_gene: -
abundance: -
CDR3aa: CASRSQGPTNEKLFF
CDR3nt: TGTGCCAGCAGGAGTCAGGGACCAACTAATGAAAAACTGTTTTTT

v_gene: TRBV7-7
j_gene: TRBJ1-1
d_gene: -
abundance: -
CDR3aa: CASSYRVGTEAFF
CDR3nt: TGTGCTAGCAGCTACAGGGTAGGGACTGAAGCTTTCTTT

v_gene: TRBV24-1
j_gene: TRBJ1-5
d_gene: TRBD1
abundance: -
CDR3aa: CATSDSGQGDQPQHF
CDR3nt: TGTGCCACCAGTGACTCCGGACAGGGGGATCAGCCCCAGCATTTT

v_gene: TRBV2
j_gene: TRBJ1-6
d_gene: -
abundance: few
CDR3aa: CASSEGRSQHSPLHF
CDR3nt: TGTGCCAGCAGTGAAGGTCGGTCTCAACATTCACCCCTCCACTTT

v_gene: TRBV25-1
j_gene: TRBJ1-1
d_gene: -
abundance: -
CDR3aa: CASSEWGGNTEAFF
CDR3nt: TGTGCCAGCAGTGAATGGGGGGGGAACACTGAAGCTTTCTTT

v_gene: TRBV10-3
j_gene: TRBJ1-1
d_gene: -
abundance: -
CDR3aa: CAISLQGIQNTEAFF
CDR3nt: TGTGCCATCAGTCTGCAGGGCATACAGAACACTGAAGCTTTCTTT

v_gene: TRBV18
j_gene: TRBJ1-3
d_gene: -
abundance: -
CDR3aa: CASSLGRLNSGNTIYF
CDR3nt: TGTGCCAGCTCACTCGGGAGACTGAACTCTGGAAACACCATATATTTT

v_gene: TRBV12-3/TRBV12-4
j_gene: TRBJ1-1
d_gene: -
abundance: -
CDR3aa: CASRIPGERNAEAFF
CDR3nt: TGTGCCAGCAGGATTCCGGGAGAAAGAAACGCTGAAGCTTTCTTT

v_gene: TRBV19
j_gene: TRBJ1-6
d_gene: TRBD1
abundance: -
CDR3aa: CASRLTGGDSPLHF
CDR3nt: TGTGCCAGTAGGCTGACAGGGGGCGATTCACCCCTCCACTTT

v_gene: TRBV20-1
j_gene: TRBJ2-1
d_gene: TRBD2
abundance: many
CDR3aa: CSARASGGSLSSYNEQFF
CDR3nt: TGCAGTGCTAGAGCTAGCGGGGGGTCCCTAAGCTCCTACAATGAGCAGTTCTTC

v_gene: TRBV2
j_gene: TRBJ1-2
d_gene: TRBD1
abundance: once
CDR3aa: CASRDIRQGIGYGYTF
CDR3nt: TGTGCCAGCAGGGACATTCGACAGGGGATCGGCTATGGCTACACCTTC

v_gene: TRBV7-3
j_gene: TRBJ2-1
d_gene: -
abundance: -
CDR3aa: CASKGIWDEQFF
CDR3nt: TGTGCCAGCAAGGGGATTTGGGATGAGCAGTTCTTC

v_gene: TRBV6-1
j_gene: TRBJ1-5
d_gene: TRBD1
abundance: few
CDR3aa: CASSPRDRGLNQPQHF
CDR3nt: TGTGCCAGCAGTCCTCGGGACAGGGGGCTCAATCAGCCCCAGCATTTT

v_gene: TRBV6-5
j_gene: TRBJ1-2
d_gene: -
abundance: many
CDR3aa: CASRYGTGVNYGYTF
CDR3nt: TGTGCCAGCAGATACGGGACTGGAGTAAACTATGGCTACACCTTC

v_gene: TRBV3-1
j_gene: TRBJ1-4
d_gene: -
abundance: -
CDR3aa: CASSSSSGEKLFF
CDR3nt: TGTGCCAGCAGCTCTTCGTCGGGGGAAAAACTGTTTTTT

v_gene: TRBV19
j_gene: TRBJ2-7
d_gene: -
abundance: -
CDR3aa: CASSAGAAYEQYF
CDR3nt: TGTGCCAGTAGTGCAGGGGCAGCCTACGAGCAGTACTTC

v_gene: TRBV2
j_gene: TRBJ2-5
d_gene: TRBD2
abundance: many
CDR3aa: CASSDFGGSGETQYF
CDR3nt: TGTGCCAGCAGTGATTTCGGCGGGAGCGGAGAGACCCAGTACTTC

v_gene: TRBV20-1
j_gene: TRBJ1-5
d_gene: -
abundance: many
CDR3aa: CSARADSYSNQPQHF
CDR3nt: TGCAGTGCTAGAGCGGATTCCTATAGCAATCAGCCCCAGCATTTT

v_gene: TRBV6-1
j_gene: TRBJ1-1
d_gene: -
abundance: many
CDR3aa: CASSLHARGEAFF
CDR3nt: TGTGCCAGCAGCCTCCACGCAAGGGGAGAAGCTTTCTTT

v_gene: TRBV2
j_gene: TRBJ2-3
d_gene: -
abundance: -
CDR3aa: CASSIGDLSTDTQYF
CDR3nt: TGTGCCAGCAGTATAGGGGACCTGAGCACAGATACGCAGTATTTT

v_gene: TRBV11-1
j_gene: TRBJ2-7
d_gene: -
abundance: many
CDR3aa: CASSTKGVGGGAYEQYF
CDR3nt: TGTGCCAGCAGCACCAAGGGGGTTGGCGGGGGTGCCTACGAGCAGTACTTC

v_gene: TRBV5-1
j_gene: TRBJ2-5
d_gene: -
abundance: -
CDR3aa: CASSLLSVEETQYF
CDR3nt: TGCGCCAGCAGCTTGTTATCCGTAGAAGAGACCCAGTACTTC

v_gene: TRBV5-4
j_gene: TRBJ1-5
d_gene: -
abundance: -
CDR3aa: CASSWDNQPQHF
CDR3nt: TGTGCCAGCAGCTGGGACAATCAGCCCCAGCATTTT

v_gene: TRBV24-1
j_gene: TRBJ2-7
d_gene: TRBD1
abundance: -
CDR3aa: CATSLLGTGGSYEQYF
CDR3nt: TGTGCCACCAGTCTCCTCGGGACAGGGGGCTCCTACGAGCAGTACTTC

v_gene: TRBV2
j_gene: TRBJ2-7
d_gene: TRBD2
abundance: -
CDR3aa: CASSERGLAGLYEQYF
CDR3nt: TGTGCCAGCAGTGAGAGGGGACTAGCGGGCCTTTACGAGCAGTACTTC

v_gene: TRBV20-1
j_gene: TRBJ2-3
d_gene: -
abundance: many
CDR3aa: CSAVRDGSTDTQYF
CDR3nt: TGCAGTGCCGTCCGGGACGGTAGCACAGATACGCAGTATTTT

v_gene: TRBV9
j_gene: TRBJ2-1
d_gene: TRBD2
abundance: -
CDR3aa: CAIRGGSPNEQFF
CDR3nt: TGTGCTATTCGTGGCGGGAGTCCCAATGAGCAGTTCTTC

v_gene: TRBV20-1
j_gene: TRBJ1-1
d_gene: -
abundance: -
CDR3aa: CSARDAQRTTEAFF
CDR3nt: TGCAGTGCTAGAGATGCCCAAAGGACCACTGAAGCTTTCTTT

v_gene: TRBV11-1
j_gene: TRBJ2-1
d_gene: TRBD2
abundance: -
CDR3aa: CASSLLSLAGSGGAF
CDR3nt: TGTGCCAGCAGCTTACTTTCCCTAGCGGGAAGCGGGGGGGCCTTC